This is a list of T cell receptor beta chains from one sample in a study of T cells in localized non-small cell lung cancer. Sequenced by immunoSEQ multiplex PCR; TCRdb stores in-frame clones only, minus some. The table records fewer than 95,000 clones, approximately 91% of them present only once. The specimen comprised PBMCs, sampled before any cancer treatment. Source of these receptors: a woman aged 35-75 years with stage II squamous cell lung carcinoma. The CDR3 runs from the conserved cysteine through the conserved F or W. The D gene is left open where the match is weak. Expanded clones get a size class; other rows say once, few or many, or leave the size out.

TRBV23-1	18	TRBJ2-1	.	.	CASSRRIKFLLKGDEQFF	TGCGCCAGCAGTCGGCGGATTAAGTTCCTTCTCAAGGGGGATGAGCAGTTCTTC
TRBV5-6	13	TRBJ2-7	.	TRBD1	CASSWDRADEQYF	TGTGCCAGCAGCTGGGACAGGGCGGACGAGCAGTACTTC
TRBV6-5	14	TRBJ2-1	.	.	CASKEGPSRNEQFF	TGTGCCAGCAAAGAGGGACCCTCTAGGAATGAGCAGTTCTTC
TRBV4-1	13	TRBJ2-4	.	TRBD1	CASSLTGENIQYF	TGCGCCAGCAGTCTGACAGGGGAAAACATTCAGTACTTC
TRBV6-1	14	TRBJ1-2	.	TRBD1	CASSEAGQIYGYTF	TGTGCCAGCAGTGAAGCGGGACAGATCTATGGCTACACCTTC
TRBV27	13	TRBJ2-1	.	TRBD2	CASRTSGGGEQFF	TGTGCCAGCAGGACTAGCGGGGGGGGTGAGCAGTTCTTC
TRBV6-5	13	TRBJ1-6	.	.	CASSYRGESPLHF	TGTGCCAGCAGTTATCGAGGGGAATCACCCCTCCACTTT
TRBV5-8	17	TRBJ2-6	.	.	CASSSSVAASGANVLTF	TGTGCCAGCAGCTCATCCGTCGCGGCCTCTGGGGCCAACGTCCTGACTTTC
TRBV29-1	12	TRBJ2-7	.	.	CSVEYPTYEQYF	TGCAGCGTTGAATACCCTACCTACGAGCAGTACTTC
TRBV28	14	TRBJ1-2	.	TRBD1	CASSLGQPNYGYTF	TGTGCCAGCAGCCTGGGACAGCCGAACTATGGCTACACCTTC
TRBV5-6	14	TRBJ1-2	.	.	CASSLGNLNYGYTF	TGTGCCAGCAGCTTAGGAAACCTTAACTATGGCTACACCTTC
TRBV30	12	TRBJ1-4	.	TRBD1	CAWTGGGQKLFF	TGTGCCTGGACAGGGGGAGGCCAAAAACTGTTTTTT
TRBV29-1	13	TRBJ1-2	few	.	CSVGAGGMDGYTF	TGCAGCGTTGGGGCGGGGGGAATGGATGGCTACACCTTC
TRBV27	12	TRBJ2-1	.	.	CASSPSNNEQFF	TGTGCCAGCAGTCCATCTAACAATGAGCAGTTCTTC
TRBV15	14	TRBJ1-4	.	TRBD1	CATSPGQGNEKLFF	TGTGCCACCAGCCCGGGACAGGGTAATGAAAAACTGTTTTTT
TRBV5-1	15	TRBJ2-3	.	TRBD1	CASSSGTDFLDTQYF	TGCGCCAGCAGCTCCGGGACAGATTTTCTAGATACGCAGTATTTT
TRBV6-1	15	TRBJ1-6	.	TRBD1	CASSEMGQGNSPLYF	TGTGCCAGCAGTGAAATGGGACAGGGGAATTCACCCCTCTACTTT
TRBV6-1	13	TRBJ2-5	once	.	CASSEVGVRTQYF	TGTGCCAGCAGTGAAGTGGGGGTTCGGACCCAGTACTTC
TRBV13	15	TRBJ2-3	.	.	CASSSTAASTDTQYF	TGTGCCAGCAGCTCTACGGCGGCCAGCACAGATACGCAGTATTTT
TRBV5-1	13	TRBJ1-2	.	TRBD1	CASSWEGQGENTF	TGCGCCAGCAGCTGGGAGGGACAGGGAGAAAACACCTTC
TRBV28	14	TRBJ1-4	.	.	CASNKAGVSEKLFF	TGTGCCAGCAATAAGGCAGGGGTAAGCGAAAAACTGTTTTTT
TRBV5-6	13	TRBJ2-4	.	.	CASSLGHSRLQYF	TGTGCCAGCAGCTTGGGACACTCACGACTTCAGTACTTC
TRBV30	12	TRBJ2-1	.	.	CAWTSSYNEQFF	TGTGCCTGGACTAGCTCCTACAATGAGCAGTTCTTC
TRBV5-1	16	TRBJ1-1	once	TRBD1	CASSFGTGIMNTEAFF	TGCGCCAGCAGCTTCGGGACAGGGATTATGAACACTGAAGCTTTCTTT
TRBV5-1	14	TRBJ2-7	.	.	CASSLARSSYEQYF	TGCGCCAGCAGCTTGGCCAGAAGCTCCTACGAGCAGTACTTC
TRBV14	18	TRBJ2-1	.	.	CASSQDRSGMRSYNEQFF	TGTGCCAGCAGCCAAGACAGATCGGGGATGAGGTCCTACAATGAGCAGTTCTTC
TRBV2	17	TRBJ2-3	.	.	CASRGLSWGPSTDTQYF	TGTGCCAGCAGAGGACTCAGTTGGGGGCCGAGCACAGATACGCAGTATTTT
TRBV5-1	15	TRBJ2-1	.	TRBD2	CASSISGGAHNEQFF	TGCGCCAGCAGCATTAGCGGGGGGGCCCACAATGAGCAGTTCTTC
TRBV19	15	TRBJ1-1	.	TRBD1	CASSITGARSTEAFF	TGTGCCAGTAGTATAACAGGGGCGCGATCCACTGAAGCTTTCTTT
TRBV2	11	TRBJ1-1	.	.	CASSVTREAFF	TGTGCCAGCAGTGTTACCAGGGAAGCTTTCTTT
TRBV5-1	13	TRBJ1-1	.	.	CASSSDANTEAFF	TGCGCCAGCAGCTCTGACGCGAACACTGAAGCTTTCTTT
TRBV29-1	15	TRBJ2-1	.	.	CSVPSERSSYNEQFF	TGCAGCGTTCCAAGCGAACGGAGCTCCTACAATGAGCAGTTCTTC
TRBV9	17	TRBJ2-7	.	TRBD2	CASSVGASGGIVREQYF	TGTGCCAGCAGCGTAGGCGCTAGCGGGGGGATAGTGAGGGAGCAGTACTTC
TRBV6-1	13	TRBJ1-5	.	TRBD1	CASRKQGNQPQHF	TGTGCCAGCAGAAAACAGGGGAATCAGCCCCAGCATTTT
TRBV27	14	TRBJ1-5	once	.	CASSLLSTNQPQHF	TGTGCCAGCAGTTTACTTTCAACTAATCAGCCCCAGCATTTT
TRBV28	12	TRBJ1-5	.	.	CASSQDPQPQHF	TGTGCCAGCAGTCAGGACCCGCAGCCCCAGCATTTT
TRBV27	15	TRBJ2-1	.	.	CASSSLRGKFDEQFF	TGTGCCAGCAGTTCCCTTAGAGGGAAGTTCGATGAGCAGTTCTTC
TRBV19	13	TRBJ1-5	.	.	CASTLEGRGPQHF	TGTGCCAGTACCCTGGAAGGGCGTGGACCCCAGCATTTT
TRBV7-9	15	TRBJ1-1	.	.	CASSPLDSSNTEAFF	TGTGCCAGCAGCCCGTTAGACAGCTCGAACACTGAAGCTTTCTTT
TRBV6-5	13	TRBJ1-6	.	.	CASSTGGVSPLHF	TGTGCCAGCAGTACCGGCGGGGTTTCACCCCTCCACTTT
TRBV18	15	TRBJ1-1	.	TRBD1	CASHKDRGSPHEAFF	TGTGCCAGCCACAAGGACAGGGGGTCCCCCCATGAGGCTTTCTTT
TRBV5-6	15	TRBJ1-2	.	TRBD1	CASSLATAGGLGYTF	TGTGCCAGCAGCTTGGCCACGGCAGGGGGGCTTGGCTACACCTTC
TRBV28	12	TRBJ1-2	once	.	CASSRKLHGYTF	TGTGCCAGCAGTCGAAAATTACACGGCTACACCTTC
TRBV27	12	TRBJ2-1	.	TRBD2	CASGLDRRGQFF	TGTGCCTCGGGACTAGATCGCCGGGGGCAGTTCTTC
TRBV7-6	13	TRBJ2-1	.	.	CASSPLRGNEQFF	TGTGCCAGCAGCCCACTACGGGGGAATGAGCAGTTCTTC
TRBV27	17	TRBJ2-5	.	TRBD1	CASSPPTGGVGGQTQYF	TGTGCCAGCAGTCCCCCGACAGGGGGCGTGGGGGGACAGACCCAGTACTTC
TRBV19	13	TRBJ2-1	.	.	CASSISPYNEQFF	TGTGCCAGTAGTATATCCCCTTACAATGAGCAGTTCTTC
TRBV11-2	19	TRBJ2-2	once	TRBD1	CASSLDQNWRTGATGELFF	TGTGCCAGCAGCTTAGATCAGAATTGGAGGACAGGGGCCACCGGGGAGCTGTTTTTT
TRBV6-1	14	TRBJ1-1	once	.	CASSTEKMNTEAFF	TGTGCCAGCAGCACAGAGAAAATGAACACTGAAGCTTTCTTT
TRBV5-4	12	TRBJ1-6	.	.	CASSFRDSPLHF	TGTGCCAGCAGCTTCAGGGATTCACCCCTCCACTTT
TRBV6-5	14	TRBJ2-2	.	.	CASRVRGDTGELFF	TGTGCCAGCAGGGTCAGAGGGGACACCGGGGAGCTGTTTTTT
TRBV5-4	13	TRBJ1-2	.	.	CASSSTRPYGYTF	TGTGCCAGCAGCTCCACCCGGCCTTATGGCTACACCTTC